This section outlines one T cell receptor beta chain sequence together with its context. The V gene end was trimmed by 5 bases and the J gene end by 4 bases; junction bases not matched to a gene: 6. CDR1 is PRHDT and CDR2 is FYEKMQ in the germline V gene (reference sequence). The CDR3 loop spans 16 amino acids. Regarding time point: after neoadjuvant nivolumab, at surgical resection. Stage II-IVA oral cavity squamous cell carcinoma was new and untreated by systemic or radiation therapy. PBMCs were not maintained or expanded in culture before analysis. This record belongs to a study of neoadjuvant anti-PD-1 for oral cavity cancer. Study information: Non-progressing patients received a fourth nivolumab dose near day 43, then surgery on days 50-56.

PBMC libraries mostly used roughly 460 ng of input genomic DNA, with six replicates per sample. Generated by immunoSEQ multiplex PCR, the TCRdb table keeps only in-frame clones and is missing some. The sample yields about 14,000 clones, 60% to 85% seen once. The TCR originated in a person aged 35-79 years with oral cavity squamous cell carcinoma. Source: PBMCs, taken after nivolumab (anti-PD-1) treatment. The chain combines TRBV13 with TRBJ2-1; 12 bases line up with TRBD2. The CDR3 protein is CASSPFGTSGYNEQFF. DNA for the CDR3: TGTGCCAGCAGCCCTTTTGGGACTAGCGGGTACAATGAGCAGTTCTTC.